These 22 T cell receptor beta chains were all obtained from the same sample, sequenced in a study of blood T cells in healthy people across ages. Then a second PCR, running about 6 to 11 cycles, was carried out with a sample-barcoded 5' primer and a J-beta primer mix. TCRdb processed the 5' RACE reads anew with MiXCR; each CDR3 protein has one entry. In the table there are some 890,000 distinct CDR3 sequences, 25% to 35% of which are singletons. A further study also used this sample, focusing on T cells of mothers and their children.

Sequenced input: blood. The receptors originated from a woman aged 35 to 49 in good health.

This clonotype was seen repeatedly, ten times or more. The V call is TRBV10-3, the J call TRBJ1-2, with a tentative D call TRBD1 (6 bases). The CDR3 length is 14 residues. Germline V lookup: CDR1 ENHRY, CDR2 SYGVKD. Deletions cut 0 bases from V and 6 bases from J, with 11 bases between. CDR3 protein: CAISESQGLDGYTF. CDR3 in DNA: TGTGCCATCAGTGAGTCCCAGGGGTTGGATGGCTACACCTTC.

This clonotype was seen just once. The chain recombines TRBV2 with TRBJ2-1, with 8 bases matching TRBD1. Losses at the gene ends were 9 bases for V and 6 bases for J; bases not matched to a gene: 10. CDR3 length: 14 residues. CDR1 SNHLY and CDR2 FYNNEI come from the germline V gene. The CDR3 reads CARAGTGVINEQFF. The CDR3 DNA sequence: TGTGCCAGGGCCGGGACAGGAGTTATCAATGAGCAGTTCTTC.

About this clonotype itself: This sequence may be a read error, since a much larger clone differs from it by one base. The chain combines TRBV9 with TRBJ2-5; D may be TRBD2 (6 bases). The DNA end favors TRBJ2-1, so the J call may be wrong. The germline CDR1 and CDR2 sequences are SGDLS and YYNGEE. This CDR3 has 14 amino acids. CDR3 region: CASSPGRHPETQFF. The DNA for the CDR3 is TGTGCCAGCAGCCCAGGGAGGCACCCGGAGACCCAGTTCTTC.

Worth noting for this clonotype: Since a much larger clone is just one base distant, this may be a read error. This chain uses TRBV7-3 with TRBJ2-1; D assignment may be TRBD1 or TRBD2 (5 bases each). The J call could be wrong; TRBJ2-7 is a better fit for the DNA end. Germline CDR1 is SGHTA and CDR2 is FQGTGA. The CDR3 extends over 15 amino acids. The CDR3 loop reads CTSSPSSSPGNEQYF. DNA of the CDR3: TGTACCAGCAGCCCCAGCTCTAGCCCAGGGAATGAGCAGTACTTC.

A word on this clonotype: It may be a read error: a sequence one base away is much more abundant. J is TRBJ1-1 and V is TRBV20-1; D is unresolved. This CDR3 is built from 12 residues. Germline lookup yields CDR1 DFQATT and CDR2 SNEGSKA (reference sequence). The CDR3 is CSALEPTTETFF. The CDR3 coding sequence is TGCAGTGCGCTGGAGCCCACCACTGAAACTTTCTTT.

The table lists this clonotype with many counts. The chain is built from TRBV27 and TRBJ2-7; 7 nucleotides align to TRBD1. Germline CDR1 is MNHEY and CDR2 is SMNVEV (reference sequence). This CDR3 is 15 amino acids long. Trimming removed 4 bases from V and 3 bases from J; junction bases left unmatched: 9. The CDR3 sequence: CASSSYYRGYYEQYF. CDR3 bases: TGTGCCAGCAGTTCGTACTACAGGGGTTACTACGAGCAGTACTTC.

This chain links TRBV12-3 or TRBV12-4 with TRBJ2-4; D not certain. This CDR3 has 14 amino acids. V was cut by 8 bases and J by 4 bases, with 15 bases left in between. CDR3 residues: CASGRTETKNIQYF. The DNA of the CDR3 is TGTGCCAGCGGTCGGACGGAAACTAAAAACATTCAGTACTTC.

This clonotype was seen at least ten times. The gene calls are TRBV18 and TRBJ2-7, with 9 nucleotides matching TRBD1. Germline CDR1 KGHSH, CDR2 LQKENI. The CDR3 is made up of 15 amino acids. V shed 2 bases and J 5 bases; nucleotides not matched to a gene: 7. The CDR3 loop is CASSPGTGRIDEQYF. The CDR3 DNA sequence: TGTGCCAGCTCACCAGGGACAGGGAGAATCGACGAGCAGTACTTC.

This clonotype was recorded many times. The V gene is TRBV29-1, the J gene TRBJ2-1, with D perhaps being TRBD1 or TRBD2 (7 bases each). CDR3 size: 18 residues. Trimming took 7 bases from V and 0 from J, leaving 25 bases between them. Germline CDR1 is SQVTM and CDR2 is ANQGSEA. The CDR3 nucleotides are TGCAGCGCCCTAAAGGGGGCAGGGCGGGGGAACTCCTACAATGAGCAGTTCTTC. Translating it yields CSALKGAGRGNSYNEQFF.

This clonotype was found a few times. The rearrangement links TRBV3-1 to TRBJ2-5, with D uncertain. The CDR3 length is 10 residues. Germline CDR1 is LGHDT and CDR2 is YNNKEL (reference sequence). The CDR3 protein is CVNSQETQYF. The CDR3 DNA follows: TGTGTCAACAGCCAAGAGACCCAGTACTTC.

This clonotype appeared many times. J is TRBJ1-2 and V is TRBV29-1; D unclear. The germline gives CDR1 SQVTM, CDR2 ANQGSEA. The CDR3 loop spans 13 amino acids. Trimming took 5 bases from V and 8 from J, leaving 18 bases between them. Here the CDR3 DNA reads TGCAGCGTTCCCCGAGAGACGTCGTCGGGCTACACCTTC. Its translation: CSVPRETSSGYTF.

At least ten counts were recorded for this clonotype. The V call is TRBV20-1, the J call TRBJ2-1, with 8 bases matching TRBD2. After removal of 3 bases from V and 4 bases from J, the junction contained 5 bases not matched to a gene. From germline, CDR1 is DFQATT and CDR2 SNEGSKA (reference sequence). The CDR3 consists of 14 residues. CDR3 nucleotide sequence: TGCAGTGCTAGTACTAGCGGCCCATACAATGAGCAGTTCTTC. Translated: CSASTSGPYNEQFF.

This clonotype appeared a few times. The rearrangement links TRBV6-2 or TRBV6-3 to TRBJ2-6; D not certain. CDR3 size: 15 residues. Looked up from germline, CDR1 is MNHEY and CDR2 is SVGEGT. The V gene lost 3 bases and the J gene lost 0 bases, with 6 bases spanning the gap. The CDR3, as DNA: TGTGCCAGCAGTTATTGGGCCTCTGGGGCCAACGTCCTGACTTTC. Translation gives CASSYWASGANVLTF.

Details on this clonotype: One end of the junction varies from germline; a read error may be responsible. The CDR3 nucleotides read TGTGCCAGCAGCTTGGTTCTTAGCTCCTACGATGAGCAGTTCTTC. Residues: CASSLVLSSYDEQFF. The rearrangement joins TRBV5-5 to TRBJ2-1; unclear D gene. The CDR3 is made up of 15 amino acids. In germline, CDR1 is SGHKS, CDR2 YYEKEE (reference sequence). Supplemented by reference TRBV5-5 and TRBJ2-1, the full variable domain reads DAGVTQSPTHLIKTRGQQVTLRCSPISGHKSVSWYQQVLGQGPQFIFQYYEKEERGRGNFPDRFSARQFPNYSSELNVNALLLGDSALYLCASSLVLSSYDEQFFGPGTRLTVL.

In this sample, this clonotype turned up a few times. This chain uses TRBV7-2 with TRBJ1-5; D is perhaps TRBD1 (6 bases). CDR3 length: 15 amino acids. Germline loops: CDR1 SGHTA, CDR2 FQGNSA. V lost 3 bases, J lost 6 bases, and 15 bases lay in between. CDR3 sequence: CASSFQSGVGQPQHF. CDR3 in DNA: TGTGCCAGCAGCTTTCAGTCAGGGGTGGGTCAGCCCCAGCATTTT. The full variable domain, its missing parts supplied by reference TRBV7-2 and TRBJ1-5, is GAGVSQSPSNKVTEKGKDVELRCDPISGHTALYWYRQSLGQGLEFLIYFQGNSAPDKSGLPSDRFSAERTGGSVSTLTIQRTQQEDSAVYLCASSFQSGVGQPQHFGDGTRLSIL.

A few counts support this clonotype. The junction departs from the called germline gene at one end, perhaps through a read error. The CDR3 DNA reads TGCAGTGTTAGACCCCTCCGACGAGAGACCCAGTACTTC. Translated: CSVRPLRRETQYF. The rearrangement links TRBV20-1 to TRBJ2-5; D unresolved. CDR1 and CDR2 (germline): DFQATT, SNEGSKA (reference sequence). The CDR3 extends over 13 amino acids.

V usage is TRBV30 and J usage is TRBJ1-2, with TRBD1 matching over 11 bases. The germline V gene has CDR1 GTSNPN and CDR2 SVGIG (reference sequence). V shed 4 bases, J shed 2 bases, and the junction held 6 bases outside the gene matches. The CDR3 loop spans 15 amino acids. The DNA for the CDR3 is TGTGCCTGGACCCCGGACAGGGGGCTCAACTATGGCTACACCTTC. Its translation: CAWTPDRGLNYGYTF.

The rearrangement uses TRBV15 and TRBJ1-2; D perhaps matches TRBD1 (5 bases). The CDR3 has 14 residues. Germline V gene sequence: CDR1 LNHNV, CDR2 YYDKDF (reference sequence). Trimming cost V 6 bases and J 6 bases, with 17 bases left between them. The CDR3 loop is CATRTPMRGDGYTF. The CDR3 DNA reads TGTGCCACCAGGACCCCGATGAGGGGCGATGGCTACACCTTC.

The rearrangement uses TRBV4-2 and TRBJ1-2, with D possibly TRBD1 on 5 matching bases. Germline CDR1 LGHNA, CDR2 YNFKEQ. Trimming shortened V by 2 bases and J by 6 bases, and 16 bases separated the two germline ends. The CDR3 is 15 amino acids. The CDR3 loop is CASSQPLRGENGYTF. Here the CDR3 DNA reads TGTGCCAGCAGCCAACCCTTGAGGGGTGAGAATGGCTACACCTTC.

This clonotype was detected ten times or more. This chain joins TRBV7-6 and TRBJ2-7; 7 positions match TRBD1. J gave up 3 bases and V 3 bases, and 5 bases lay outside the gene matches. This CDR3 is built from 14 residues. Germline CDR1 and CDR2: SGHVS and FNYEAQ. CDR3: CASSFSTGSYEQYF. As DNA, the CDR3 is TGTGCCAGCAGCTTTTCGACAGGGAGCTACGAGCAGTACTTC.

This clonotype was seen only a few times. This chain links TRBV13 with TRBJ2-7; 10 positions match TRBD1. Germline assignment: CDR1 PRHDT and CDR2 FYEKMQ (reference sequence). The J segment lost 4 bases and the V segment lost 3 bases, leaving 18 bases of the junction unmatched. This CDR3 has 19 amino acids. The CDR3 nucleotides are TGTGCCAGCAGCTTCACATCCCCCGGGGGACAGGGGATTTTGTACGAGCAGTACTTC. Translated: CASSFTSPGGQGILYEQYF.

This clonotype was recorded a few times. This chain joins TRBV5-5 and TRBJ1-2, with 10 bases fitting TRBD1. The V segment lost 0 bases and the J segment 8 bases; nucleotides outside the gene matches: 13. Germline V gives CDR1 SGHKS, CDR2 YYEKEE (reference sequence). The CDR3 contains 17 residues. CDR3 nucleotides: TGTGCCAGCAGCTTGGATCCGGGACAGGGGCTTGGGGGAGGCTACACCTTC. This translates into CASSLDPGQGLGGGYTF.